These 11 T cell receptor beta chains were sequenced from one sample in a study of regulatory T cells in long-lasting Graves disease. Arm-PCR with iRepertoire HTBI primers amplified the CDR3 regions for these TCR beta libraries. TCRdb ran MiXCR on the multiplex PCR reads and lists one entry per CDR3 protein. Altogether 700,000 or so distinct CDR3 sequences are present, 25% to 35% being singletons, with the ten largest covering roughly 46%. Time point: persistent/refractory GD, antithyroid drugs over 5 years with positive TRAb. RNA isolated from PBMCs was used to make the TCR library. The sequencing here drew on peripheral blood mononuclear cells (PBMCs), taken when the disease was refractory, from a patient treated with antithyroid drugs. These receptors were obtained from a female donor with Graves disease.

This clonotype was recorded a few times. This chain connects TRBV10-3 to TRBJ2-7; D gene uncertain. CDR1 is ENHRY and CDR2 is SYGVKD in the germline V gene. The CDR3 spans 11 residues. Trimming removed 3 bases at V and 2 bases at J, with 2 bases between. The CDR3 protein is CAISDTYEQYF. The CDR3 region has the DNA TGTGCCATCAGTGATACCTACGAGCAGTACTTC.

The chain couples TRBV27 to TRBJ1-1; D gene ambiguous. The CDR3 runs 13 residues. Germline values: CDR1 MNHEY, CDR2 SMNVEV (reference sequence). V shed 5 bases and J shed 3 bases, with 10 bases lying between them. This CDR3 is CASSPRGHTEAFF. In DNA, the CDR3 is TGTGCCAGCAGTCCTCGGGGTCACACTGAAGCTTTCTTT.

This clonotype was seen at least ten times. This sequence joins TRBV5-1 and TRBJ1-1; no reliable D call. Trimming took 0 bases from V and 4 from J, leaving 13 bases between them. CDR1 SGHRS and CDR2 YFSETQ come from the germline V gene. The length of the CDR3 is 15 residues. For the CDR3, the DNA is TGCGCCAGCAGCTTGGCGCCTCCCCCGGGCACTGAAGCTTTCTTT. As protein: CASSLAPPPGTEAFF.

Comments on this clonotype: A junction end diverges from the germline sequence, so it may reflect a read error. The V gene is TRBV12-3 or TRBV12-4, the J gene TRBJ2-5; D possibly corresponds to TRBD1 (5 bases). The CDR3 is made up of 13 amino acids. CDR3 DNA: TGTGCCGGCAGTTTCGCCAGGGCGGAGACCCAGTACTTC. Translated, it gives CAGSFARAETQYF.

This clonotype turned up a few times. J is TRBJ2-5 and V is TRBV6-5; the D gene is possibly TRBD2 (6 bases). This CDR3 region has 15 residues. V was clipped by 2 bases and J by 2 bases, with 12 bases between them. The germline V gene has CDR1 MNHEY and CDR2 SVGAGI. The CDR3, as DNA: TGTGCCAGCAGTTACCGGGAGACCTCGCAAGAGACCCAGTACTTC. The encoded protein is CASSYRETSQETQYF.

CDR3 DNA sequence: TGCAGTGTTTACGGGGGACAGGGAGGTAAGAATCAGCCCCAGCATTTT. It yields the protein CSVYGGQGGKNQPQHF. The chain is built from TRBV20-1 and TRBJ1-5, with 9 bases lining up with TRBD1. The CDR3 covers 16 residues. Germline V gene data show CDR1 as DFQATT and CDR2 as SNEGSKA (reference sequence). With 7 bases clipped from V and 4 bases from J, the junction kept 14 bases outside the gene matches.

The table lists this clonotype with many counts. This chain joins TRBV2 and TRBJ1-1; tentative D call: TRBD1 (5 bases). Trimming left V 3 bases short and J 0 bases short, with 11 bases between. Germline loops: CDR1 SNHLY, CDR2 FYNNEI. The CDR3 runs to 15 residues. The DNA of the CDR3 is TGTGCCAGCAGTGATGGTGGAGGGGTGAACACTGAAGCTTTCTTT. It codes for CASSDGGGVNTEAFF.

The chain combines TRBV2 with TRBJ2-3; 11 bases agree with TRBD2. The CDR3 covers 16 residues. Germline V gene data show CDR1 as SNHLY and CDR2 as FYNNEI. V lost 6 bases to trimming and J lost 2 bases; unmatched junction nucleotides: 7. The CDR3: CASSDRLAGITDTQYF. CDR3 bases: TGTGCCAGCAGCGACAGACTAGCGGGAATCACAGATACGCAGTATTTT.

This clonotype was counted many times. The chain employs TRBV7-9 and TRBJ2-5; D uncertain. The germline gives CDR1 SEHNR, CDR2 FQNEAQ (reference sequence). This CDR3 has 14 amino acids. Trimming pared 0 bases from V and 4 bases from J, leaving 9 bases between. The CDR3 is CASSLAQVAETQYF. The CDR3 region has the DNA TGTGCCAGCAGCTTAGCCCAGGTTGCAGAGACCCAGTACTTC.

There are a few counts of this clonotype. The chain recombines TRBV27 with TRBJ2-3, with D tentatively TRBD2 (6 bases). This CDR3 has 13 amino acids. V was trimmed by 6 bases and J by 3 bases, leaving 10 bases between them. Germline V gene sequence: CDR1 MNHEY, CDR2 SMNVEV (reference sequence). CDR3 coding DNA: TGTGCCAGCAGCTGGAGGGAGACAGATACGCAGTATTTT. Protein sequence: CASSWRETDTQYF.

This clonotype occurred many times. The rearrangement uses TRBV12-3 or TRBV12-4 and TRBJ1-2, with D maybe TRBD1 (6 bases). The V and J ends lost 7 bases and 4 bases respectively, with 19 bases between them. This CDR3 contains 15 residues. CDR3 DNA: TGTGCCAGCACCCTGACAGGAATTACCTCCTATGGCTACACCTTC. Its translation: CASTLTGITSYGYTF.